These T cell receptor beta chains were read from a single sample in a study of memory CD4+ T cells and cytomegalovirus serostatus. Profiling relied on immunoSEQ multiplex PCR, and the TCRdb table lists in-frame clones only, not all of them. The sample lists around 62,000 clones, about 76% occurring once. The sequencing sample was made of memory CD4+ T cells from blood. All receptors derive from an adult in good health and CMV-seropositive. Each CDR3 is given with its conserved first and last residue. D genes are given only for firm matches. Part of the rows lack a size; the others show once, few, many or a class for expanded clones.

v_call	clone_size	d_call	j_call	cdr3_nt	cdr3_aa
TRBV5-1	.	.	TRBJ1-1	TGCGCCAGCAGCTTGTTGGTTGGGAACACTGAAGCTTTCTTT	CASSLLVGNTEAFF
TRBV5-8	.	.	TRBJ1-2	TGTGCCAGCAGCTTACTGAACGGGTATGGCTACACCTTC	CASSLLNGYGYTF
TRBV5-8	.	.	TRBJ1-3	TGTGCCAGCAGCTTGATGGGACGGCTTGGAAACACCATATATTTT	CASSLMGRLGNTIYF
TRBV5-1	few	.	TRBJ1-2	TGCGCCAGCAGCCTGGACTTCAGTGGGCCTTATGGCTACACCTTC	CASSLDFSGPYGYTF
TRBV28	.	TRBD1	TRBJ1-1	TGTGCCAGCAGTTCATCCCCGACAGGGGTTAAGGCTGAAGCTTTCTTT	CASSSSPTGVKAEAFF
TRBV6-5	once	.	TRBJ2-7	TGTGCCACCTACGGACGCAAGGGAACCTACGAGCAGTACTTC	CATYGRKGTYEQYF
TRBV19	once	.	TRBJ2-2	TGTGCCAGTAGTATGATGTGGGACCAAGCGAACACCGGGGAGCTGTTTTTT	CASSMMWDQANTGELFF
TRBV2	.	TRBD1	TRBJ1-2	TGTGCCAGCAGTGAGGCACAGGGGATATATGGCTACACCTTC	CASSEAQGIYGYTF
TRBV4-3	.	.	TRBJ1-1	TGCGCCAGCAGCCAAGACTCCGGGGGAAGCACTGAAGCTTTCTTT	CASSQDSGGSTEAFF
TRBV11-2	.	.	TRBJ2-7	TGTGCCAGCAGCTTAGACGGGGCGACCACCTACGAGCAGTACTTC	CASSLDGATTYEQYF
TRBV7-2	.	.	TRBJ1-1	TGTGCCAGCAGCCCCGAGGGTGACTTCAACACTGAAGCTTTCTTT	CASSPEGDFNTEAFF
TRBV5-1	.	TRBD1	TRBJ2-7	TGCGCCAGCAGCCCCCAGACAGGGGGCTACGAGCAGTACTTC	CASSPQTGGYEQYF
TRBV10-2	.	.	TRBJ1-2	TGCGCCAGCAGTGCGGGGGGATCCTATGGCTACACCTTC	CASSAGGSYGYTF
TRBV19	few	.	TRBJ1-6	TGTGCCAGTAGTATAACGGTTTCGGGGGAACCCCTCCACTTT	CASSITVSGEPLHF